These T cell receptor beta chains were read from a single sample in a study of blood T cell repertoires in COVID-19. The assay was immunoSEQ multiplex PCR, and TCRdb's table has in-frame clones only and misses some. The sample shows 200,000 to 250,000 clones, 85% to 90% of them seen only once. Sequenced sample: peripheral blood. These receptors were obtained from a woman in her 70s with active or convalescent COVID-19. Both conserved end residues are part of each CDR3. The order of the fields is CDR3 DNA, CDR3 protein, D gene, clone size, J gene, V gene. D genes are given only for firm matches. Only part of the rows carry a size: once, few, many, or a class if the clone is expanded.

TGTGCCAGCAGTCTCGGTAGAGGGACTGAAGCTTTCTTT | CASSLGRGTEAFF | - | - | TRBJ1-1 | TRBV27
TGTGCCAGCAGCCAAGCATCGGACAAGCTCTACGAGCAGTACTTC | CASSQASDKLYEQYF | - | - | TRBJ2-7 | TRBV4-2
TGTGCCAGTAGTACCCGGGACAGGGGGCTAAGAGAGACCCAGTACTTC | CASSTRDRGLRETQYF | TRBD1 | - | TRBJ2-5 | TRBV19
TGTGCCAGCAGCTCCACCGGGACTAGGGGGGCGACCCAGTACTTC | CASSSTGTRGATQYF | TRBD2 | - | TRBJ2-5 | TRBV7-2
TGTGCCACCAGCAGCGGGACTGGAAACACCATATATTTT | CATSSGTGNTIYF | - | - | TRBJ1-3 | TRBV15
TGCGCCAGCAGCTCCCCGGACAGGCGGGGGGGAATTGGGAGCTCCTACGAGCAGTACTTC | CASSSPDRRGGIGSSYEQYF | TRBD2 | - | TRBJ2-7 | TRBV5-1
TGTGCCATCAGTGAGTCAATAGCAGGGCCCGCTTCAACTAATGAAAAACTGTTTTTT | CAISESIAGPASTNEKLFF | - | - | TRBJ1-4 | TRBV10-3
TGTGCCAGCAGCTTGGGTGGAGGGCGTGAAAAACTGTTTTTT | CASSLGGGREKLFF | - | - | TRBJ1-4 | TRBV5-6
TGTGCCAGCAGCCCTCAGGGGGTGGGCTACACCTTC | CASSPQGVGYTF | TRBD1 | - | TRBJ1-2 | TRBV3-1/TRBV3-2
TGCGCCAGCAGCTTGGATGCAGGTGCCAAAGCTGAGACCCAGTACTTC | CASSLDAGAKAETQYF | - | - | TRBJ2-5 | TRBV5-1
TGTGCCAGCAGCTTCCCTGTGGGCCTGAACACCGGGGAGCTGTTTTTT | CASSFPVGLNTGELFF | - | - | TRBJ2-2 | TRBV5-8
TGTGCCAGCGCACAAGAACACTACGAGCAGTACTTC | CASAQEHYEQYF | - | - | TRBJ2-7 | TRBV2
TGTGCCAGCTCACGGGAGGATCAGCCCCAGCATTTT | CASSREDQPQHF | - | - | TRBJ1-5 | TRBV18
TGTGCCAGCAGCCTCGACACCGGGGAGCTGTTTTTT | CASSLDTGELFF | - | - | TRBJ2-2 | TRBV7-8
TGTGCCAGTAGTATAATTCTTGGCGGGAGGGGTGGGAATCAGCCCCAGCATTTT | CASSIILGGRGGNQPQHF | - | - | TRBJ1-5 | TRBV19
TGTGCCAGCAGCAGGGGCAATGAGCAGTTCTTC | CASSRGNEQFF | - | - | TRBJ2-1 | TRBV2
TGTGCCAGCAGTCTAACTCGCTCTGGAAACACCATATATTTT | CASSLTRSGNTIYF | - | - | TRBJ1-3 | TRBV7-2
TGTGCCAGCAGTTACCCTAGCGGGGGCCTCAGCAATGAGCAGTTCTTC | CASSYPSGGLSNEQFF | TRBD2 | - | TRBJ2-1 | TRBV6-2/TRBV6-3
TGTGCCAGCAGCCGATCCCGGGGGAATGGCTACACCTTC | CASSRSRGNGYTF | - | - | TRBJ1-2 | TRBV3-1/TRBV3-2
TGTGCCAGCAGCTCCTCCCCGACTATCTCCTACGAGCAGTACTTC | CASSSSPTISYEQYF | - | - | TRBJ2-7 | TRBV5-6
TGTGCCAGCAGCTTAGAAGGCAGGGCGGGAGAAAAACTGTTTTTT | CASSLEGRAGEKLFF | - | - | TRBJ1-4 | TRBV7-2
TGCGCCAGCAGTGTGGGTTCGGGGGGTTATTACAATGAGCAGTTCTTC | CASSVGSGGYYNEQFF | TRBD2 | - | TRBJ2-1 | TRBV5-1
TGTGCCAGCAGCTTAGGGGCTTACGGCAATCAGCCCCAGCATTTT | CASSLGAYGNQPQHF | - | - | TRBJ1-5 | TRBV13
TGTGCCAGCAGCTTGGAGGGACAGGGCCATTCACCCCTCCACTTT | CASSLEGQGHSPLHF | TRBD1 | once | TRBJ1-6 | TRBV5-4
TGTGCCAGCAGCCAAAACAGGGGGCGGGGAGAGCAGTTCTTC | CASSQNRGRGEQFF | TRBD1 | once | TRBJ2-1 | TRBV3-1/TRBV3-2
TGTGCCAGCACCCCCCAGCAAGGGAGAGGCTACACCTTC | CASTPQQGRGYTF | - | - | TRBJ1-2 | TRBV7-9
TGTGCCGGATTGGGACAGCTGAACACTGAAGCTTTCTTT | CAGLGQLNTEAFF | TRBD1 | - | TRBJ1-1 | TRBV2
TGTGCCAGTAGCGTGACAGGGGGTGGAGAGACCCAGTACTTC | CASSVTGGGETQYF | TRBD1 | - | TRBJ2-5 | TRBV19
TGTGCCAGCAGCAGGAGTCCCTATCGGGAGCTTCGGGAAAAACTGTTTTTT | CASSRSPYRELREKLFF | - | - | TRBJ1-4 | TRBV7-2
TGCGCCAGCAGCTTGGACAGCACCTACGAGCAGTACTTC | CASSLDSTYEQYF | - | - | TRBJ2-7 | TRBV5-1
TGTGCCGCCTCGCGTGGGGGCATTGGCTCAGATACGCAGTATTTT | CAASRGGIGSDTQYF | - | once | TRBJ2-3 | TRBV10-3
TGTGCCAGCTCAGCCTACGCAGGGGATAATTCACCCCTCCACTTT | CASSAYAGDNSPLHF | - | - | TRBJ1-6 | TRBV18
TGTGCCAGCAGCCGAGCGGGGGGGAACAATGAGCAGTTCTTC | CASSRAGGNNEQFF | TRBD2 | - | TRBJ2-1 | TRBV3-1/TRBV3-2
TGTGCCAGCAGTTTATGGAGTGGGGAGACCCAGTACTTC | CASSLWSGETQYF | - | - | TRBJ2-5 | TRBV27
TGTGCCAGTAGTACCAGAAGGGGTTTCGGGCAGACTAACTATGGCTACACCTTC | CASSTRRGFGQTNYGYTF | - | - | TRBJ1-2 | TRBV19
TGCGCCAGCAGCATCCGGGGGGGCACCAACACCGGGGAGCTGTTTTTT | CASSIRGGTNTGELFF | TRBD2 | - | TRBJ2-2 | TRBV4-1
TGTGCCAGCAGCTCGACTAAGGGACAGCAAGAGACCCAGTACTTC | CASSSTKGQQETQYF | TRBD1 | once | TRBJ2-5 | TRBV7-3
TGTGCCAGTAGCCCTGGTGGACAGCACTACGAGCAGTACTTC | CASSPGGQHYEQYF | - | - | TRBJ2-7 | TRBV19
TGTGCTAGTGGTTTGGAAGGGGGCGCGTACTATGGCTACACCTTC | CASGLEGGAYYGYTF | TRBD1 | - | TRBJ1-2 | TRBV12-5
TGTGCCAGCTCACCGCAGGGTATTGATGAAAAACTGTTTTTT | CASSPQGIDEKLFF | - | - | TRBJ1-4 | TRBV18
TGTGCCAGCAGCTTAGCTGGCGGGGGCCCCACAGATACGCAGTATTTT | CASSLAGGGPTDTQYF | - | - | TRBJ2-3 | TRBV7-2
TGTGCCAGCAGCGTAGTAGGGGGAGACACTGAAGCTTTCTTT | CASSVVGGDTEAFF | - | - | TRBJ1-1 | TRBV9
TGTGCCAGCAGCCCCGGTGTGGAGACCCAGTACTTC | CASSPGVETQYF | - | - | TRBJ2-5 | TRBV7-9
TGTGCCAGCAGTTTTTCGGCAGGGCGGCCGGAGGCTTTCTTT | CASSFSAGRPEAFF | - | once | TRBJ1-1 | TRBV27
TGTGCCAGCACCTCTCGGAGTGAGCAGTTCTTC | CASTSRSEQFF | - | - | TRBJ2-1 | TRBV6-5
TGCGCCAGCAGTGAGTCGGGCCGCTATGGCTACACCTTC | CASSESGRYGYTF | - | - | TRBJ1-2 | TRBV10-1
TGTGCCAGCAGCTTAGATCGCGGACAAGCGCTACCCTACGAGCAGTACTTC | CASSLDRGQALPYEQYF | - | - | TRBJ2-7 | TRBV11-2
TGTGCCAGCAGTGCTGCCGCGAGGGCGGGGGTTAGCTCCTACGAGCAGTACTTC | CASSAAARAGVSSYEQYF | TRBD2 | - | TRBJ2-7 | TRBV6-1
TGTGCCAGGTGTACCTACGAGCAGTACTTC | CARCTYEQYF | - | - | TRBJ2-7 | TRBV19
TGCAGTGCTAGTTCCCTCGGGGAGCGTCCTACCAACGAGCAGTACTTC | CSASSLGERPTNEQYF | - | - | TRBJ2-7 | TRBV20-1
TGTGCCAGCAGCGCGACGGGACTGTACACAGATACGCAGTATTTT | CASSATGLYTDTQYF | - | - | TRBJ2-3 | TRBV11-2
TGTGCCAGCAGTTATCAGGGGGATTACGAGCAGTACTTC | CASSYQGDYEQYF | TRBD1 | - | TRBJ2-7 | TRBV6-1
TGTGCCAGCAGCCTCCGGGACTCAGACCACGAGCAGTACTTC | CASSLRDSDHEQYF | - | - | TRBJ2-7 | TRBV7-9
TGTGCCACCCTAGACGGTAACTCTGGAAACACCATATATTTT | CATLDGNSGNTIYF | - | - | TRBJ1-3 | TRBV10-3
TGTGCCAGCAGTTTTATGTCCGGGACAGGGGGACCCGGGCAGTACTTC | CASSFMSGTGGPGQYF | TRBD1 | - | TRBJ2-7 | TRBV6-5
TGTGCCAGCAAACGGGACAGGGACTACGAGCAGTACTTC | CASKRDRDYEQYF | TRBD1 | - | TRBJ2-7 | TRBV6-5